Shown below are 28 T cell receptor beta chains from a single sample sequenced in a study of molecular identifiers for immune sequencing clone quantification. TCRdb processed the PCR reads anew with MiXCR; each CDR3 protein has one entry. The sample contains approximately 630,000 distinct CDR3 sequences, around 25% of which appear only once. Sequencing was done on a sample of naive CD8+ T cells from blood, with Jurkat cell RNA spiked in. Stated subset: FACS-sorted CD8+CD4-CCR7+CD45RA+ naive T cells. The source of these receptors is a human donor in good health. Some libraries in this study had Jurkat cell RNA spiked in.

The chain employs TRBV6-2 or TRBV6-3 and TRBJ1-2, with a weak D call TRBD1 (6 bases). Germline values: CDR1 MNHEY, CDR2 SVGEGT. This CDR3 contains 15 residues. V was clipped by 0 bases and J by 1 base, with 9 bases between them. The CDR3 region is CASSYSWTDNYGYTF. The CDR3 nucleotides are TGTGCCAGCAGTTACTCCTGGACAGATAACTATGGCTACACCTTC.

This clonotype was seen many times. The V call is TRBV5-1, the J call TRBJ2-7; D may be TRBD1 or TRBD2 (5 bases each). The germline CDR1 and CDR2 sequences are SGHRS and YFSETQ. V lost 0 bases and J 3 bases, leaving 10 bases between the germline ends. The CDR3 is made up of 14 amino acids. The DNA of the CDR3 is TGCGCCAGCAGCTTGGGGGACCTACACTACGAGCAGTACTTC. The encoded protein is CASSLGDLHYEQYF. The whole variable domain, remainder taken from reference TRBV5-1 and TRBJ2-7, is KAGVTQTPRYLIKTRGQQVTLSCSPISGHRSVSWYQQTPGQGLQFLFEYFSETQRNKGNFPGRFSGRQFSNSRSEMNVSTLELGDSALYLCASSLGDLHYEQYFGPGTRLTVT.

As concerns this clonotype: A much larger clone is a single base away; this may be a read error. V usage is TRBV20-1 and J usage is TRBJ2-4; D remains unclear. The CDR3 length is 18 residues. CDR1 is DFQATT, CDR2 SNEGSKA, per germline (reference sequence). The CDR3 region is CSARDSEYYTIAKNIQHF. The CDR3 DNA is TGCAGTGCTAGAGACAGCGAGTATTATACCATAGCCAAAAACATTCAGCACTTC.

For this clonotype: Since a much larger clone is just one base distant, this may be a read error. The chain couples TRBV20-1 to TRBJ2-7, with D unresolved. The CDR3 runs to 15 residues. The V and J ends lost 0 bases and 7 bases respectively, with 19 bases between them. The V gene's germline CDR1 is DFQATT and CDR2 SNEGSKA (reference sequence). CDR3 amino acids: CSARDLSRSSSEQYF. The DNA of the CDR3 is TGCAGTGCTAGAGATCTTAGCAGGAGTTCCTCGGAGCAGTACTTC.

This clonotype was counted at least ten times. This chain links TRBV30 with TRBJ1-1; D gene uncertain. Trimming removed 2 bases at V and 3 bases at J, with 4 bases between. CDR1 GTSNPN and CDR2 SVGIG come from the germline V gene (reference sequence). The CDR3 has 11 amino acids. CDR3 nucleotide sequence: TGTGCCTGGAGTTTGGACACTGAAGCTTTCTTT. Its translation is CAWSLDTEAFF.

The table lists this clonotype with a few counts. The chain combines TRBV27 with TRBJ2-1; 7 bases fit TRBD2. J lost 0 bases, V lost 0 bases, and 2 bases had no gene match. The V gene's germline CDR1 is MNHEY and CDR2 SMNVEV (reference sequence). This CDR3 region has 16 residues. CDR3 sequence: CASSLSGGSSYNEQFF. The CDR3 region has the DNA TGTGCCAGCAGTTTATCAGGCGGGAGCTCCTACAATGAGCAGTTCTTC.

In this sample, this clonotype turned up a few times. V usage is TRBV6-6 and J usage is TRBJ1-5; TRBD1 is a possible D gene (5 bases). The CDR3 is made up of 18 amino acids. Germline V lookup: CDR1 MNHNY, CDR2 SVGAGI (reference sequence). Between the trimmed V and J ends, which lost 2 bases and 0 bases, there was a span of 17 bases. The CDR3 protein is CASSYPGRVGRSNQPQHF. The CDR3 coding sequence is TGTGCCAGCAGTTACCCGGGCAGGGTCGGTCGTAGCAATCAGCCCCAGCATTTT.

This clonotype occurred a few times. This sequence joins TRBV10-3 and TRBJ2-3; 9 bases are a match to TRBD1. CDR3 length: 19 amino acids. CDR1 and CDR2 (germline): ENHRY, SYGVKD. V shed 2 bases, J shed 7 bases, and the junction held 19 bases outside the gene matches. Written as DNA, the CDR3 is TGTGCCATCAGTGAGAGAGAGGGGTACCCGGGACAGGGACCTTATACGCAGTATTTT. Translating gives CAISEREGYPGQGPYTQYF.

CDR3: CASSWDNGDTPNTGELFF. The CDR3 DNA follows: TGTGCCAGCAGCTGGGACAACGGGGACACCCCGAACACCGGGGAGCTGTTTTTT. The chain links TRBV28 to TRBJ2-2, with a possible D match to TRBD1 (6 bases). CDR1 is MDHEN, CDR2 SYDVKM, per germline. The CDR3 consists of 18 residues. Trimming cost V 6 bases and J 0 bases, with 20 bases left between them.

This clonotype was seen at least ten times. The chain has TRBV7-9 and TRBJ2-7; TRBD2 matches 7 bases. Trimming removed 5 bases from V and 2 bases from J; junction bases left unmatched: 9. Germline V CDR1 and CDR2: SEHNR, FQNEAQ (reference sequence). CDR3 length: 15 amino acids. Written as DNA, the CDR3 is TGTGCCAGCAGCGTAGGGGCGGGAGCTGCCTACGAGCAGTACTTC. As protein: CASSVGAGAAYEQYF.

This clonotype was seen more than once but under ten times. The chain combines TRBV19 with TRBJ2-3; D might be TRBD2 (7 bases). The length of the CDR3 is 17 residues. Germline CDR1 is LNHDA and CDR2 is SQIVND (reference sequence). Trimming cost V 0 bases and J 0 bases, with 13 bases left between them. CDR3: CASSIEAGHQSTDTQYF. CDR3 nucleotides: TGTGCCAGTAGTATAGAAGCGGGACATCAGAGCACAGATACGCAGTATTTT.

The V gene is TRBV2, the J gene TRBJ2-1, with a tentative D call TRBD2 (5 bases). Trimming left V 4 bases short and J 14 bases short, with 12 bases between. This CDR3 has 11 residues. Germline V gene data show CDR1 as SNHLY and CDR2 as FYNNEI. DNA of the CDR3: TGTGCCAGCAGTGCCATGAGGCGGGAGTTCTTC. Protein: CASSAMRREFF.

Points on this clonotype: This may stem from a read error, because a much larger clone lies one nucleotide away. The V call is TRBV7-9, the J call TRBJ2-7, with a possible D match to TRBD2 (6 bases). The CDR3 is 16 residues long. Trimming left V 5 bases short and J 4 bases short, with 21 bases between. In germline, CDR1 is SEHNR, CDR2 FQNEAQ (reference sequence). Here the CDR3 DNA reads TGTGCCAGCAGCCCCCGGACTGGCGGGAACCCTTACGAGCAGTACTTC. It specifies CASSPRTGGNPYEQYF.

Only a few counts were recorded for this clonotype. The V and J genes are TRBV11-2 and TRBJ2-5, with D possibly being TRBD2 (6 bases). Germline lookup yields CDR1 SGHAT and CDR2 FQNNGV. This CDR3 has 18 amino acids. Trimming pared 1 base from V and 5 bases from J, leaving 23 bases between. The CDR3 here is CASSLVGWLVREAETQYF. DNA of the CDR3: TGTGCCAGCAGCTTAGTAGGTTGGTTGGTCAGGGAGGCGGAGACCCAGTACTTC. The variable domain in full, completed from reference TRBV11-2 and TRBJ2-5, reads EAGVAQSPRYKIIEKRQSVAFWCNPISGHATLYWYQQILGQGPKLLIQFQNNGVVDDSQLPKDRFSAERLKGVDSTLKIQPAKLEDSAVYLCASSLVGWLVREAETQYFGPGTRLLVL.

The rearrangement uses TRBV19 and TRBJ2-1; possible D gene TRBD2, 5 bases. V gave up 3 bases and J gave up 7 bases, with 13 bases separating them. Germline CDR1 LNHDA, CDR2 SQIVND (reference sequence). The CDR3 is 14 amino acids. CDR3 sequence reads: CASSILATRNEQFF. The CDR3 nucleotides are TGTGCCAGTAGTATTTTAGCGACCCGAAATGAGCAGTTCTTC.

This clonotype was detected many times. The V call is TRBV6-1, the J call TRBJ1-5; D remains unclear. Germline CDR1 MNHNS, CDR2 SASEGT. V was trimmed by 2 bases and J by 0 bases, leaving 11 bases between them. This CDR3 contains 16 residues. The DNA of the CDR3 is TGTGCCAGCAGTGAATGGTCGGGTTTTAGCAATCAGCCCCAGCATTTT. Amino acids: CASSEWSGFSNQPQHF.

Notes on this clonotype: At one end the junction does not follow the germline gene, possibly because of a read error. This chain uses TRBV30 with TRBJ1-1, with 12 bases fitting TRBD1. The CDR3 runs 16 residues. Germline lookup yields CDR1 GTSNPN and CDR2 SVGIG (reference sequence). The CDR3 is CAWSRRDRGHFTEALF. Written as DNA, the CDR3 is TGTGCCTGGAGTCGGAGGGACAGGGGGCATTTCACTGAAGCTCTCTTT.

This clonotype was found a few times. V and J are TRBV7-9 and TRBJ2-2, with TRBD1 identical over 11 bases. In germline, CDR1 is SEHNR, CDR2 FQNEAQ (reference sequence). The ends lost 5 bases at V and 6 bases at J; junction bases unmatched: 5. The CDR3 is 15 amino acids. The CDR3 sequence is CASSRRDRGSGELFF. DNA for the CDR3: TGTGCCAGCAGCCGACGGGACAGGGGGTCCGGGGAGCTGTTTTTT.

This clonotype was picked up a small number of times. The chain uses TRBV20-1 and TRBJ1-2, with D possibly TRBD1 on 5 matching bases. The CDR3 runs to 15 residues. The germline CDR1 and CDR2 sequences are DFQATT and SNEGSKA (reference sequence). Trimming left V 0 bases short and J 1 base short, with 12 bases between. In DNA form, the CDR3 reads TGCAGTGCTAGAGATCTGGGGCGGGGTAACTATGGCTACACCTTC. Translating gives CSARDLGRGNYGYTF.

This clonotype was seen a few times. The gene calls are TRBV28 and TRBJ2-1; 7 positions match TRBD2. Germline-derived CDR1 and CDR2 are MDHEN and SYDVKM. The CDR3 spans 16 residues. Germline trimming cut 6 bases from V and 0 bases from J; bases unmatched to any gene: 8. The CDR3 here is CASRLPLADSYNEQFF. The CDR3 nucleotides are TGTGCCAGCAGACTGCCTCTAGCGGACTCCTACAATGAGCAGTTCTTC.

This clonotype was observed at least ten times. V usage is TRBV24-1 and J usage is TRBJ2-2; TRBD2 is a possible D gene (5 bases). The CDR3 has 13 amino acids. Germline V gene data show CDR1 as KGHDR and CDR2 as SFDVKD. The V end lost 9 bases, the J end lost 5 bases, and 12 bases lay between the germline ends. The CDR3 is CATSEGRTGELFF. CDR3 coding DNA: TGTGCCACCTCCGAGGGCCGTACCGGGGAGCTGTTTTTT.

This clonotype came up a few times. The chain carries TRBV4-3 and TRBJ2-5; 8 bases are shared with TRBD2. The CDR3 consists of 16 residues. The J segment lost 5 bases and the V segment lost 4 bases, leaving 12 bases of the junction unmatched. Germline CDR1 is LGHNA and CDR2 is YSLEER. This chain's CDR3 is CASSPSGSGRFETQYF. CDR3 DNA: TGCGCCAGCAGCCCATCGGGCAGCGGGAGATTTGAGACCCAGTACTTC.

This clonotype was detected only a few times. The V and J genes are TRBV7-9 and TRBJ2-5, with 14 bases identical to TRBD2. This CDR3 is built from 16 residues. Trimming cost V 4 bases and J 3 bases; bases outside gene matches: 4. Germline loops: CDR1 SEHNR, CDR2 FQNEAQ (reference sequence). In DNA form, the CDR3 reads TGTGCCAGCAGCTCGGGACTAGCGGGGGTGGAAGAGACCCAGTACTTC. It codes for CASSSGLAGVEETQYF.

The chain is built from TRBV4-2 and TRBJ1-1, with D maybe TRBD1 (5 bases). V lost 4 bases and J lost 4, with 22 bases in between. The germline V gene has CDR1 LGHNA and CDR2 YNFKEQ. The CDR3 contains 17 residues. This CDR3 is CASSLWLEGQVITEAFF. CDR3 bases: TGTGCCAGCAGCCTTTGGCTAGAGGGGCAGGTGATCACTGAAGCTTTCTTT.

This clonotype was counted a few times. The rearrangement uses TRBV3-1 and TRBJ1-2; tentative D call: TRBD1 (5 bases). There are 15 residues in the CDR3. From germline, CDR1 is LGHDT and CDR2 YNNKEL (reference sequence). Trimming took off 2 bases at V and 6 bases at J, with 16 bases between the two ends. This CDR3 reads CASSQWRGGADGYTF. The CDR3 nucleotides are TGTGCCAGCAGCCAATGGCGCGGCGGGGCGGATGGCTACACCTTC.

This clonotype showed up many times. V gene TRBV5-6 combines with J gene TRBJ1-1; D is perhaps TRBD1 (5 bases). The CDR3 has 14 residues. Germline values: CDR1 SGHDT, CDR2 YYEEEE. V gave up 5 bases and J gave up 6 bases, with 17 bases separating them. DNA of the CDR3: TGTGCCAGCAGGAAACAGACAGCCTGGGCTGAAGCTTTCTTT. Protein: CASRKQTAWAEAFF.

Ten or more counts support this clonotype. The chain is built from TRBV6-2 or TRBV6-3 and TRBJ2-3, with D possibly TRBD2 on 5 matching bases. This CDR3 spans 16 amino acids. V lost 7 bases, J lost 0 bases, and 17 bases lay in between. The germline V gene has CDR1 MNHEY and CDR2 SVGEGT. The CDR3 DNA reads as TGTGCCAGCACCTCGTGGTTAGCGAGAAGCACAGATACGCAGTATTTT. This encodes CASTSWLARSTDTQYF.

The V gene is TRBV9, the J gene TRBJ2-5; possibly TRBD2 for D (6 bases). Trimming shortened V by 5 bases and J by 2 bases, and 22 bases separated the two germline ends. The germline CDR1 and CDR2 sequences are SGDLS and YYNGEE. The CDR3 sequence is 17 residues long. The CDR3 DNA reads TGTGCCAGCAGTCAATTTGGGACTCTCGAGGGGCAAGAGACCCAGTACTTC. Amino acid sequence: CASSQFGTLEGQETQYF.